Described below is a single T cell receptor beta chain sequence and its context. Its binding antigen is unknown. Base qualities are not at hand, and no much larger clone is one base apart. Libraries were made using 5' RACE. Sequencing instrument: Illumina HiSeq 2500. The second PCR ran for about 6 to 11 cycles and used a J-beta primer mix along with a sample-barcoded 5' primer. A template-switch 5' adaptor carrying 12 random nucleotides introduced a unique molecular identifier onto each TCR beta cDNA molecule. Each sample yielded at least 2.5 million CDR3-containing paired-end reads. The Mint cDNA synthesis kit, primed by a TRBC-specific oligonucleotide, was used to synthesize first-strand cDNA from all RNA. Following uracil-DNA glycosylase treatment, all cDNA underwent a first 18-cycle PCR with the universal primers M1SS and BC2_uni_R. The paper's data handling went like this. Normalization of each sample was performed by random selection of 1 million high-quality reads, each carrying a distinct molecular identifier. Reads with shared molecular identifiers were discarded instead of being binned into consensus sequences. MiTCR, with a Q25 quality threshold and the strictest error-elimination algorithm, was used for CDR3 identification, clonotype clustering and error correction. A nonparametric unseen species model with Euler transformation was used to estimate lower-bound total TCR beta diversity. TCRdb reprocessing: public reads trimmed at Q25 with fastp, clones called with MiXCR, in-frame beta chains kept. Duplicate CDR3 protein sequences are folded into a single record with the most common DNA and genes. It is TCRdb's table, rather than the study itself, that gives the V and J calls and clone size. The sample data list roughly 900,000 distinct CDR3 sequences, and approximately 49% of these were observed just once. 13% of the sample belongs to the ten largest clones.

These data originate in a study of blood T cells in healthy people across ages (dated by TCRdb to 2015 to 2017). Turning to the overall study: Template switching captured roughly one uniquely barcoded TCR beta cDNA molecule per two T cells in model experiments. Age-related changes in TCR beta repertoire diversity were measured in the study by deep sequencing normalized with unique cDNA molecular identifiers. The donors were split into four age groups: young (average around 17 years), middle-aged (39), aged (roughly 68) and long-lived (roughly 88). To avoid experimental bias, donors of different ages were distributed randomly across sequencing lanes. Two additional independent replicas of 1 million unique cDNA reads from the same blood draw were analyzed for two donors (one aged 18 to 30 and one aged 80 or older).

What the research found in general, with its limitations: Conclusive comparison of naive and antigen-experienced compartments was prevented by the profiling of bulk unsorted PBMCs. Observed TCR beta diversity correlated strongly with the percentage of naive T cells measured by flow cytometry. Donor CMV infection status was unknown, potentially confounding age-related changes in expanded clonotypes. Compared with the aged group, the long-lived group had more naive CD4+ T cells, fewer expanded clones and increased TCR diversity, a pattern suggesting age selection. Estimates of total diversity from one million sequenced T cells were regarded as lower bounds and underestimates. Observed TCR beta diversity per million T cells fell roughly linearly with age, and a significant reduction was already apparent by age about 38.

Systemically healthy Caucasian individuals from Russia, roughly 40 in total and aged about 6 to 100 years, were included as donors. Each donor gave 9.5 to 10 milliliters of peripheral blood, drawn into EDTA-treated Vacutainer tubes. Ficoll-Paque density-gradient centrifugation was used to isolate PBMCs, with at least 6.5 million per sample. Trizol reagent was used to extract total RNA from PBMCs, with at least 5.5 micrograms per sample. For every donor, an aliquot of PBMCs went through flow cytometry to measure the percentages of naive CD45RAhigh/CD27high T cells. Source material: blood. The source of this sequence is a man aged 25-40 years in good health.

The CDR3 reads CASRQGTDQPQHF. In nucleotide form, the sequence is TGTGCCAGCAGACAGGGGACCGATCAGCCCCAGCATTTT. This chain joins TRBV2 to TRBJ1-5; TRBD1 matches 7 bases in the middle. There are 13 amino acids in the CDR3, from cysteine to phenylalanine inclusive. CDR3 DNA only is kept here, 39 bases in frame from base 1. Via the germline V gene, CDR1 is SNHLY and CDR2 FYNNEI. Trimming accounts for 6 bases at V and 5 bases at J, while the number of junction bases matched to no gene is 4.